The clone carrying this T cell receptor beta chain was found once. The data are from a study of blood T cell repertoires in COVID-19. Study as a whole: Collection of acute and convalescent COVID-19 samples took place in the United States, Italy and Spain. Sample material is recorded as cDNA or gDNA derived from T cells, B-cell-depleted T cells, or PBMCs.

The CDR3 runs 16 residues. Germline values: CDR1 SGHNT, CDR2 YYREEE (reference sequence). The V segment lost 0 bases and the J segment 3 bases; nucleotides outside the gene matches: 7. Clones were sequenced by immunoSEQ multiplex PCR, and TCRdb holds only the in-frame ones, with some missing. The table shows approximately 70,000 clones, with roughly 90% occurring only once. This rearrangement joins TRBV5-4 to TRBJ2-3; 7 nucleotides align to TRBD2. Sequencing used peripheral blood. The TCR was taken from a man aged 40-55 years with COVID-19, enrolled during active disease. The CDR3 bases are TGTGCCAGCAGCTTGGGTGGGGGACTAAGAACAGATACGCAGTATTTT. This codes for CASSLGGGLRTDTQYF.